A single sample gave rise to the 10 T cell receptor beta chains below, sequenced in a study of T cell repertoires in cytomegalovirus infection. MiXCR was run by TCRdb on the reads, yielding one entry per CDR3 protein. The repertoire holds some 940,000 distinct CDR3 sequences, with 30% to 40% as singletons. No antigen has been assigned to these receptors. Here the sequenced sample was cultured CD8+ T cells from PBMCs, taken from culture after CMV antigen stimulation. The receptors were gathered from a human donor in good health (CMV status not recorded). Some clones in this sample may be carry-over from other donors' samples.

The chain employs TRBV7-3 and TRBJ1-1; a possible D gene is TRBD1 (5 bases). Trimming shortened V by 8 bases and J by 0 bases, and 13 bases separated the two germline ends. The CDR3 runs to 14 residues. Germline V gene sequence: CDR1 SGHTA, CDR2 FQGTGA. DNA for the CDR3: TGTGCCAGCGGGGGAACGGATGTGAACACTGAAGCTTTCTTT. It codes for CASGGTDVNTEAFF.

This chain joins TRBV12-3 or TRBV12-4 and TRBJ2-7; possible D gene TRBD1, 5 bases. Trimming took off 1 base at V and 2 bases at J, with 12 bases between the two ends. The CDR3 runs 15 residues. CDR3: CASSLGGRNPYEQYF. DNA for the CDR3: TGTGCCAGCAGTTTAGGGGGCCGGAACCCCTACGAGCAGTACTTC.

Worth noting for this clonotype: One base away lies a much larger clone, so this may be a sequencing read error. The rearrangement links TRBV7-2 to TRBJ2-5, with D maybe TRBD2 (7 bases). Germline CDR1 reads SGHTA; CDR2 reads FQGNSA. CDR3 length: 15 residues. DNA of the CDR3: TGTGCCAGCAGCTTCCCGGGGGCGGGGGAGTTGACCCTGTACTTC. This translates into CASSFPGAGELTLYF.

This clonotype was detected ten times or more. The gene calls are TRBV6-1 and TRBJ2-7; perhaps TRBD1 as D (6 bases). Trimming left V 1 base short and J 4 bases short, with 14 bases between. The CDR3 has 15 residues. From germline, CDR1 is MNHNS and CDR2 SASEGT. CDR3 DNA sequence: TGTGCCAGCAGTGAAGTGGCAGGGGCCTTATACGAGCAGTACTTC. It is translated as CASSEVAGALYEQYF.

This clonotype was seen more than once but under ten times. The chain uses TRBV27 and TRBJ1-2; D is ambiguous. The V and J ends lost 7 bases and 4 bases respectively, with 10 bases between them. Germline V CDR1 and CDR2: MNHEY, SMNVEV (reference sequence). The CDR3 has 12 residues. CDR3 region: CASTSDGYGYTF. The CDR3 DNA follows: TGTGCCAGCACCTCGGACGGCTATGGCTACACCTTC.

This clonotype came up a few times. J is TRBJ2-5 and V is TRBV7-6; D may be TRBD2 (6 bases). Trimming removed 10 bases at V and 2 bases at J, with 20 bases between. Germline CDR1 and CDR2: SGHVS and FNYEAQ. CDR3 size: 15 residues. The CDR3 region has the DNA TGTGCCACTTCCCTCGGGGGTGGGGGACAAGAGACCCAGTACTTC. Its translation is CATSLGGGGQETQYF.

This clonotype was detected only a few times. The chain has TRBV28 and TRBJ2-1, with 9 bases lining up with TRBD1. The length of the CDR3 is 15 residues. Unmatched junction bases numbered 7, after V lost 8 bases and J lost 2 bases. Germline CDR1 and CDR2: MDHEN and SYDVKM. CDR3 bases: TGTGCCAGCGCCCCCGGGACAGGGACCTACAATGAGCAGTTCTTC. Translation gives CASAPGTGTYNEQFF.

The chain employs TRBV12-3 or TRBV12-4 and TRBJ1-2; a possible D gene is TRBD1 (6 bases). This CDR3 spans 14 amino acids. The V end lost 4 bases, the J end lost 4 bases, and 13 bases lay between the germline ends. CDR3 sequence reads: CASSSMGAAYGYTF. In DNA, the CDR3 is TGTGCCAGCAGTTCTATGGGGGCTGCCTATGGCTACACCTTC.

In its sample, this clonotype is medium-sized. The chain links TRBV6-5 to TRBJ2-1; 15 nucleotides agree with TRBD2. Looked up from germline, CDR1 is MNHEY and CDR2 is SVGAGI. The J segment lost 6 bases and the V segment lost 4 bases, leaving 1 base of the junction unmatched. The CDR3 is 15 amino acids. The CDR3 region is CASSWGLAGGNEQFF. DNA for the CDR3: TGTGCCAGCAGTTGGGGACTAGCGGGGGGCAATGAGCAGTTCTTC.

This sequence joins TRBV2 and TRBJ2-7; D call uncertain. Germline V lookup: CDR1 SNHLY, CDR2 FYNNEI. Deletions cut 4 bases from V and 4 bases from J, with 11 bases between. CDR3 size: 13 residues. For the CDR3, the DNA is TGTGCCAGCAGTGTCAGGATTGGGTACGAGCAGTACTTC. This sequence encodes CASSVRIGYEQYF.